The subject of this entry is one TCR beta chain. The ends were cut back, 4 bases at V and 4 bases at J, with 14 bases in the middle. This CDR3 region has 15 residues. Germline V gene lookup returns CDR1 LGHDT and CDR2 YNNKEL (reference sequence). How the authors handled the data: From reference gene primer amplification, estimates of nucleated cell counts were derived. Clones were read by immunoSEQ multiplex PCR, and TCRdb kept only the in-frame ones, dropping some. D and trimming come from the DNA, and the V and J calls and clone size come from that table. The sample includes some 190,000 clones, 80% to 90% of them seen just once. This entry is derived from a study of blood T cell repertoires in COVID-19. For the study at large: T cells, B-cell-depleted T cells, or PBMCs supplied cDNA or gDNA.

The source is a human donor with active or convalescent COVID-19. The donor label of this sample is uncertain. This sequence joins TRBV3-1 (or the pseudogene TRBV3-2) and TRBJ1-5; possibly TRBD1 for D (6 bases). Sequencing input: peripheral blood. CDR3 nucleotide sequence: TGTGCCAGCAGCCTGTCGACAGGCCCGAATCAGCCCCAGCATTTT. Translating gives CASSLSTGPNQPQHF.